This T cell receptor beta chain was documented in a study of T cell clonality in common variable immunodeficiency. This clone was recorded many times. The CDR3 is cut off 3 residues early in the read; its end comes from the germline J gene. CVID and control samples used equivalent genomic DNA input. Sequencing used immunoSEQ multiplex PCR; TCRdb keeps in-frame clones, though not all of them. Listed for the sample are 55,000 to 65,000 clones, none seen a single time. The CDR3 length is 15 residues. The germline CDR1 and CDR2 sequences are ENHRY and SYGVKD. Trimming took 0 bases from V and 0 from J, leaving 9 bases between them.

The sample comprised peripheral blood mononuclear cells. This clonotype was sampled from a person between 18 and 75 years old in good health. This chain connects TRBV10-3 to TRBJ2-7; D is perhaps TRBD1 (6 bases). CDR3 residues: CAISESGGLSYEQYF. Incomplete CDR3 DNA: TGTGCCATCAGTGAGTCTGGGGGCCTCTCCTACGAG.